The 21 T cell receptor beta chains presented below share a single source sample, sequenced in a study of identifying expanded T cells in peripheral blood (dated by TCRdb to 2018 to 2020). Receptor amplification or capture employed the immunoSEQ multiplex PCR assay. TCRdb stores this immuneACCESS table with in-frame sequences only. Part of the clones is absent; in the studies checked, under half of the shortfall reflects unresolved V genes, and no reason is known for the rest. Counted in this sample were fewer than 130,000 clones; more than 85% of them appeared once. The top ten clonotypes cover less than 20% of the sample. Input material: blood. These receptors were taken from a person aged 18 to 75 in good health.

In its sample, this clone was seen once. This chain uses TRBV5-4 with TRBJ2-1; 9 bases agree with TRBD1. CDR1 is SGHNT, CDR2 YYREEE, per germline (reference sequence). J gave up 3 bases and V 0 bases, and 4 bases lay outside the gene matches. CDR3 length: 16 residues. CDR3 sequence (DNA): TGTGCCAGCAGCTTGGGACTGACAGGGGGCTACAATGAGCAGTTCTTC. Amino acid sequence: CASSLGLTGGYNEQFF.

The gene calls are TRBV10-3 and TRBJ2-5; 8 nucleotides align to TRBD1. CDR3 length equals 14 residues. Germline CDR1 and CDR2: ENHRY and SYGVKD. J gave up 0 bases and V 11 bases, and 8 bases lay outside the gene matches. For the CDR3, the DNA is TGTGCCTCCAGAGGGGACAGGAACCAAGAGACCCAGTACTTC. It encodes CASRGDRNQETQYF.

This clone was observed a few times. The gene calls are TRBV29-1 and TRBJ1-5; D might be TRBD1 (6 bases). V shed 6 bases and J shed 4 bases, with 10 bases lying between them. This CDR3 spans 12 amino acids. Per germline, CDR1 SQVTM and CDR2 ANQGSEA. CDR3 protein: CSVMTGNQPQHF. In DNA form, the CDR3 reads TGCAGCGTGATGACAGGTAATCAGCCCCAGCATTTT.

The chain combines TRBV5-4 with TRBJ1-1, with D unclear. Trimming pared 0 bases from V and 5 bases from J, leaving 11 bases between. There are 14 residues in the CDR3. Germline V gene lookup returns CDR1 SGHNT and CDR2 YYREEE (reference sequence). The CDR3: CASSLDWGGTEAFF. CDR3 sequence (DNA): TGTGCCAGCAGCTTGGATTGGGGAGGTACTGAAGCTTTCTTT.

The CDR3 coding sequence is TGTGCCATCAGCCAGGACAGCACCTACGAGCAGTACTTC. This gives the protein CAISQDSTYEQYF. The chain has TRBV10-3 and TRBJ2-7; TRBD1 is a possible D gene (6 bases). V was cut by 6 bases and J by 2 bases, with 11 bases left in between. CDR1 is ENHRY, CDR2 SYGVKD, per germline. The CDR3 has 13 residues.

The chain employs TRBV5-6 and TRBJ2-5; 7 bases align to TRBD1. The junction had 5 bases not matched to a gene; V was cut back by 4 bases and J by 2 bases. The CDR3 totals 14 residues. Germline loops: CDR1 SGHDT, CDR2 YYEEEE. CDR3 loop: CASSDRDSQETQYF. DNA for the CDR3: TGTGCCAGCAGCGACCGGGACAGTCAAGAGACCCAGTACTTC.

As DNA, the CDR3 is TGTGCCAGCAGCTTCGGCGCTGGAAACACCATATATTTT. Protein sequence: CASSFGAGNTIYF. The chain employs TRBV5-5 and TRBJ1-3; D is undetermined. CDR1 and CDR2 (germline): SGHKS, YYEKEE (reference sequence). Trimming removed 2 bases at V and 2 bases at J, with 5 bases between. The CDR3 is 13 amino acids.

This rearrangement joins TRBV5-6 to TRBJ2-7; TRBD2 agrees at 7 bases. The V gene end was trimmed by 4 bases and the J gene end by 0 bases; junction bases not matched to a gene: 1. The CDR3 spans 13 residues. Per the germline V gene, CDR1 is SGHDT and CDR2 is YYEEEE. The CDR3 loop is CASSGDYSYEQYF. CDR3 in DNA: TGTGCCAGCAGCGGGGACTACTCCTACGAGCAGTACTTC. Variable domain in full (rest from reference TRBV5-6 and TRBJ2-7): DAGVTQSPTHLIKTRGQQVTLRCSPKSGHDTVSWYQQALGQGPQFIFQYYEEEERQRGNFPDRFSGHQFPNYSSELNVNALLLGDSALYLCASSGDYSYEQYFGPGTRLTVT.

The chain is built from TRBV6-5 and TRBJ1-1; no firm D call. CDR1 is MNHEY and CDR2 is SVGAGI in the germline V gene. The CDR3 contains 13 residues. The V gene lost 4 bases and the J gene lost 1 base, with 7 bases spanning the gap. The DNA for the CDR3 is TGTGCCAGCAGTTTTCGGGCGAACACTGAAGCTTTCTTT. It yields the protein CASSFRANTEAFF.

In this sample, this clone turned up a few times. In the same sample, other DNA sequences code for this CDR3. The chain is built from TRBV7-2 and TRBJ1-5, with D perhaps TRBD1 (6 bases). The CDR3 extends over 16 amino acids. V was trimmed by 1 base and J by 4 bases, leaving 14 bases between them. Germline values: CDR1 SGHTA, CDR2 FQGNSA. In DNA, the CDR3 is TGTGCCAGCAGCTTAGGGGGGGGCGGAGGTAATCAGCCCCAGCATTTT. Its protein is CASSLGGGGGNQPQHF.

CDR3 amino acids: CASSQDSVPYNEQFF. CDR3 nucleotide sequence: TGCGCCAGCAGCCAAGATTCGGTACCCTACAATGAGCAGTTCTTC. The chain carries TRBV4-3 and TRBJ2-1; D remains ambiguous. CDR1 and CDR2 from the germline V gene are LGHNA and YSLEER. This CDR3 is 15 amino acids long. Trimming stripped 0 bases from V and 2 bases from J, with 8 bases between.

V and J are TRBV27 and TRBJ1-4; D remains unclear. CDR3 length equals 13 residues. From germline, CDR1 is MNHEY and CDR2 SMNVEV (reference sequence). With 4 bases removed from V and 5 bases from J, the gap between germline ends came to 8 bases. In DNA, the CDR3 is TGTGCCAGCAGTTCAGGAACCAATGAAAAACTGTTTTTT. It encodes CASSSGTNEKLFF.

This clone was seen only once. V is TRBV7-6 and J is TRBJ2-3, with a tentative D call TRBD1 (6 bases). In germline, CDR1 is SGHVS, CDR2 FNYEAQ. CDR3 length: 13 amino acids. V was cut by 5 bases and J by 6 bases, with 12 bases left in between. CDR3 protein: CASSNRGTDTQYF. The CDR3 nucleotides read TGTGCCAGCAGCAATAGGGGGACGGATACGCAGTATTTT.

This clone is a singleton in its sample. This CDR3 reads CASSLMPDRGGYNEQFF. DNA for the CDR3: TGTGCCAGCAGCTTGATGCCCGACAGGGGAGGATACAATGAGCAGTTCTTC. This sequence joins TRBV7-6 and TRBJ2-1; 8 bases align to TRBD1. The V segment lost 3 bases and the J segment 4 bases; nucleotides outside the gene matches: 11. From germline, CDR1 is SGHVS and CDR2 FNYEAQ. The CDR3 runs to 17 residues.

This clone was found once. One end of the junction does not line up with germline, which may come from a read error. In DNA form, the CDR3 reads TGTGCCAGCAGTTACGGGGCAGGGACTAGTGAAAAACTGTTTTTT. Its protein product is CASSYGAGTSEKLFF. The chain links TRBV6-5 to TRBJ1-4, with D maybe TRBD1 (5 bases). The germline V gene has CDR1 MNHEY and CDR2 SVGAGI. CDR3 size: 15 residues.

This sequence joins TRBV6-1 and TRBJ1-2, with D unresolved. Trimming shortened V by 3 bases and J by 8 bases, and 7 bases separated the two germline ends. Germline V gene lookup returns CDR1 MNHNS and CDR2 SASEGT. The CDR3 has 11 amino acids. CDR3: CASSEGSGYTF. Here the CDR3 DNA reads TGTGCCAGCAGTGAGGGATCCGGCTACACCTTC.

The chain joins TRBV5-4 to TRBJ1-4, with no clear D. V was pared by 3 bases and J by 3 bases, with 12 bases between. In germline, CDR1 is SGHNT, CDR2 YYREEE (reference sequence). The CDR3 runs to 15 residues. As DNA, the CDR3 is TGTGCCAGCAGCTCTCGCGCGGACTCTAATGAAAAACTGTTTTTT. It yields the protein CASSSRADSNEKLFF.

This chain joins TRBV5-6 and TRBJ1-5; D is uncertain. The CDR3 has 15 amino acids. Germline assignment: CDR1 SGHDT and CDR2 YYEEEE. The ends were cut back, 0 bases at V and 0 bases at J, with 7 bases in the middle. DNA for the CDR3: TGTGCCAGCAGCTTGGAGAGCTATAGCAATCAGCCCCAGCATTTT. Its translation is CASSLESYSNQPQHF.

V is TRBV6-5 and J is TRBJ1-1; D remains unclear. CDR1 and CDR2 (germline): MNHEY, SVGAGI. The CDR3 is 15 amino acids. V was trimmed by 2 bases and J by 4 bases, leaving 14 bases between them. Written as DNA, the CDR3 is TGTGCCAGCAGTTACAGGGTGGAGGGCGGCACTGAAGCTTTCTTT. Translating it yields CASSYRVEGGTEAFF.

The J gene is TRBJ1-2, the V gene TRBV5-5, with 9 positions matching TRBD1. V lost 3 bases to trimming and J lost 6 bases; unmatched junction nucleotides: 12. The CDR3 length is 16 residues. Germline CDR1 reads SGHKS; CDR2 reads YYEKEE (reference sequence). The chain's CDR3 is CASSSETGGSLDGYTF. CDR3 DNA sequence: TGTGCCAGCAGCTCGGAGACAGGGGGTAGTCTGGATGGCTACACCTTC.

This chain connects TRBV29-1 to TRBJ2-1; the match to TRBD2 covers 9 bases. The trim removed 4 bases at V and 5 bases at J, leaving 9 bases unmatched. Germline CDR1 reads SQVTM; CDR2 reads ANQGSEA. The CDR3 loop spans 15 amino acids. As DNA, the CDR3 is TGCAGCGTTGGTAGTTGGCGGGGGGGTGACAATGAGCAGTTCTTC. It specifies CSVGSWRGGDNEQFF.